This T cell receptor (beta chain) was captured in a study of blood T cell repertoires in COVID-19. About the study: Some COVID-19 samples were acute and others convalescent; all came from the United States, Italy and Spain. Sample material is recorded as cDNA or gDNA derived from T cells, B-cell-depleted T cells, or PBMCs.

In the original workflow: Reference gene primer amplification in the assay estimated nucleated cell counts. Sequencing was performed with immunoSEQ multiplex PCR; in TCRdb, only in-frame clones are kept and a portion is missing. V and J calls and clone size follow that table, whereas D and trimming were derived from the DNA. This table has 150,000 to 200,000 clones, around 87% appearing once. This clone was seen many times. Germline V CDR1 and CDR2: LNHDA, SQIVND (reference sequence). V shed 2 bases and J 6 bases; nucleotides not matched to a gene: 3. The CDR3 contains 16 residues. The material sequenced was peripheral blood. The rearrangement uses TRBV19 and TRBJ2-1, with 14 bases matching TRBD2. The TCR comes from a man between 35 and 55 years old with active or convalescent COVID-19. CDR3 amino acids: CASSITGTSGGNEQFF. The CDR3 DNA follows: TGTGCCAGTAGTATAACAGGGACTAGCGGGGGCAATGAGCAGTTCTTC.